This T cell receptor beta chain was sequenced for a study of blood T cell repertoires in COVID-19. The wider study: Spain, Italy and the United States supplied samples that represented acute and convalescent COVID-19. T cells, B-cell-depleted T cells, or PBMCs provided the cDNA or gDNA that served as material.

The CDR3 is 14 residues long. Germline V gene data show CDR1 as KGHSH and CDR2 as LQKENI. The germline V and J ends were trimmed by 6 bases and 7 bases, with 13 bases remaining between them. Original data processing: Researchers report that nucleated cell counts were estimated from reference gene primer amplification. Repertoires were generated with immunoSEQ multiplex PCR, while TCRdb's copy carries only in-frame clones and drops some. V and J calls and clone size follow that table, whereas D and trimming were derived from the DNA. The data show some 180,000 clones, more than 80% seen once. The sequence was obtained from a woman over 75 with COVID-19, enrolled during active disease. The sample comprised peripheral blood. The V call is TRBV18, the J call TRBJ1-6; weak D call: TRBD1 (5 bases). The DNA of the CDR3 is TGTGCCAGCTCCCCCTCAGGGTACAATTCACCCCTCCACTTT. Its translation: CASSPSGYNSPLHF.